These 9 T cell receptor beta chains were sequenced from one sample in a study of T cells in Graves' hyperthyroidism and ophthalmopathy. TCR beta CDR3 regions were amplified from RNA. The HTBI set primed first-round TCR CDR3 RT-PCR. From the multiplex PCR reads, TCRdb called clonotypes with MiXCR, one entry per CDR3 protein. The sample has approximately 590,000 distinct CDR3 sequences, around 14% seen once; the top ten hold about 7%. The sequencing sample was made of blood. The receptors come from a woman aged 30 to 39 with Graves' hyperthyroidism.

This clonotype was observed many times. J is TRBJ2-1 and V is TRBV27; 12 nucleotides align to TRBD2. The CDR3 contains 16 residues. J was trimmed by 9 bases and V by 3 bases; bases with no gene match: 9. CDR1 and CDR2 (germline): MNHEY, SMNVEV (reference sequence). The CDR3 DNA reads as TGTGCCAGCAGTTTTTCCCTAGCGGGAGGGCCAGGTGAGCAGTTCTTC. This codes for CASSFSLAGGPGEQFF.

This clonotype showed up many times. The chain is built from TRBV5-1 and TRBJ1-1, with 7 bases aligning to TRBD1. CDR1 SGHRS and CDR2 YFSETQ come from the germline V gene. After removal of 3 bases from V and 0 bases from J, the junction contained 8 bases not matched to a gene. The CDR3 length is 16 residues. The DNA of the CDR3 is TGCGCCAGCAGCTGGGCGGGACAGAGAATGAACACTGAAGCTTTCTTT. This translates into CASSWAGQRMNTEAFF.

This clonotype was picked up a small number of times. The V gene is TRBV5-1, the J gene TRBJ2-2; TRBD2 matches 7 bases. V gave up 2 bases and J gave up 7 bases; unmatched junction bases: 11. Per the germline V gene, CDR1 is SGHRS and CDR2 is YFSETQ. The CDR3 sequence is 16 residues long. The DNA of the CDR3 is TGCGCCAGCAGCTTCATGACCCACCCGGGGGGCGGGGAGCTGTTTTTT. Residues: CASSFMTHPGGGELFF.

This clonotype was observed many times. The J gene is TRBJ2-3, the V gene TRBV7-3, with 9 bases matching TRBD2. The CDR3 has 16 residues. The germline V gene has CDR1 SGHTA and CDR2 FQGTGA. The V gene end was trimmed by 5 bases and the J gene end by 0 bases; junction bases not matched to a gene: 6. CDR3 loop: CASSQSSGGSTDTQYF. The CDR3 DNA reads TGTGCCAGCAGCCAATCCAGCGGGGGGAGCACAGATACGCAGTATTTT.

This clonotype was observed at least ten times. The genes are TRBV20-1 and TRBJ2-7; 9 positions match TRBD1. Germline CDR1 and CDR2: DFQATT and SNEGSKA (reference sequence). CDR3 length equals 16 residues. Trimming took 3 bases from V and 5 from J; bases not matched to a gene: 14. CDR3 bases: TGCAGTGCTAGCGGAGTAGCTGGACAGGGGCTACACGAGCAGTACTTC. This sequence encodes CSASGVAGQGLHEQYF.

This clonotype was seen ten or more times. The genes are TRBV20-1 and TRBJ2-3; 9 nucleotides match TRBD2. V gave up 3 bases and J gave up 6 bases; unmatched junction bases: 7. Germline V gives CDR1 DFQATT, CDR2 SNEGSKA (reference sequence). The CDR3 covers 14 residues. This CDR3 reads CSASIAGDDDTQYF. Written as DNA, the CDR3 is TGCAGTGCTAGTATAGCGGGAGATGATGATACGCAGTATTTT.

This clonotype occurred many times. V gene TRBV18 combines with J gene TRBJ1-6; D not resolved. The V gene's germline CDR1 is KGHSH and CDR2 LQKENI. The length of the CDR3 is 13 residues. The V gene lost 3 bases and the J gene lost 10 bases, with 10 bases spanning the gap. DNA of the CDR3: TGTGCCAGCTCACCGACCGTTGACTCACCCCTCCACTTT. It codes for CASSPTVDSPLHF. The full variable domain, its missing parts supplied by reference TRBV18 and TRBJ1-6, is NAGVMQNPRHLVRRRGQEARLRCSPMKGHSHVYWYRQLPEEGLKFMVYLQKENIIDESGMPKERFSAEFPKEGPSILRIQQVVRGDSAAYFCASSPTVDSPLHFGNGTRLTVT.

This clonotype appeared a few times. CDR3: CASSLVGSNEQFF. The CDR3 nucleotides are TGTGCCAGCAGCTTGGTAGGGTCCAATGAGCAGTTCTTC. V is TRBV5-6 and J is TRBJ2-1; D ambiguous. The CDR3 is made up of 13 amino acids. V was pared by 0 bases and J by 6 bases, with 7 bases between. Germline V gene data show CDR1 as SGHDT and CDR2 as YYEEEE.

The genes are TRBV27 and TRBJ1-6; D perhaps matches TRBD1 (6 bases). Germline CDR1 is MNHEY and CDR2 is SMNVEV (reference sequence). V lost 6 bases and J lost 5, with 11 bases in between. CDR3 length: 14 residues. CDR3 residues: CASSGQTHNSPLHF. DNA of the CDR3: TGTGCCAGCAGCGGACAGACCCATAATTCACCCCTCCACTTT.